This record looks at one T cell receptor beta chain sequence and its context. The sample is drawn from a study of shared clonotypes between healthy human individuals. V was pared by 2 bases and J by 5 bases, with 6 bases of the junction left unmatched. Germline V lookup: CDR1 MNHEY, CDR2 SMNVEV (reference sequence). The CDR3 consists of 15 residues. All of the donors resided in Nashville, Tennessee, and each was a Caucasian adult. Sequencing used immunoSEQ multiplex PCR; TCRdb keeps in-frame clones, though not all of them. Of 2 million to 2.5 million clones listed, roughly 92% were seen once; the top ten hold 0.3% to 0.4%.

V gene TRBV27 combines with J gene TRBJ2-1; 7 nucleotides line up with TRBD2. This receptor was identified in a man aged 18 to 29 in good health. Some clones in this sample may be carry-over from other donors' samples. Specimen: naive CD4+ T cells from PBMCs. Subset meaning: CD45RA+ positively selected. Here the CDR3 DNA reads TGTGCCAGCAGTTTACGGTGGGAGGGGAACAATGAGCAGTTCTTC. It is translated as CASSLRWEGNNEQFF.